The clone carrying this T cell receptor (beta chain) was detected many times. Its antigen is currently unknown. The sample originates from a study of T cell repertoires in cytomegalovirus infection. TCRdb independently ran MiXCR on the reads; one entry per CDR3 protein. There are 750,000 to 950,000 distinct CDR3 sequences in the sample; roughly 28% occur only once, and 13% lies in the top ten. The sequence derives from a human donor in good health (CMV status not recorded). Some clones in this sample may be carry-over from other donors' samples. Sample: cultured CD8+ T cells from PBMCs, taken from culture after CMV antigen stimulation.

CDR3 sequence reads: CASSLGGAYWDQPQHF. The DNA of the CDR3 is TGTGCCAGCAGCTTAGGGGGGGCTTATTGGGATCAGCCCCAGCATTTT. The chain links TRBV7-2 to TRBJ1-5, with D possibly TRBD1 on 6 matching bases. V lost 1 base, J lost 5 bases, and 15 bases lay in between. CDR3 length: 16 amino acids. The V gene's germline CDR1 is SGHTA and CDR2 FQGNSA.